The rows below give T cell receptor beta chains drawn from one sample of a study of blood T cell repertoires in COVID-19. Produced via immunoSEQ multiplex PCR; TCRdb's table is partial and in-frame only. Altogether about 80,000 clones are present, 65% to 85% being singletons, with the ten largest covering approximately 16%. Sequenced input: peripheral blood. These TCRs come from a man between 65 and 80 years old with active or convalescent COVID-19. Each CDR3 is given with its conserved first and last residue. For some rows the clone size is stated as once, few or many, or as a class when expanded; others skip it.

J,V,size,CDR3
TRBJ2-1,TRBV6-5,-,CASSYSYRTGDEQFF
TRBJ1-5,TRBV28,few,CASSPQGEGSNQPQHF
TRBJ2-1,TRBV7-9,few,CASSFGVNEQFF
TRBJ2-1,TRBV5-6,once,CASSTSRGYEQFF
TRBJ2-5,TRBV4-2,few,CASSQDPLAGGQAQYF
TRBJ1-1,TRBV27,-,CASSWGRGRAEAFF
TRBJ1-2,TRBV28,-,CASSAPGGIGYGYTF
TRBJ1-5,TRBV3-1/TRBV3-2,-,CASSQEGALQPQHF
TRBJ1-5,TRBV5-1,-,CASSLQGPWGNQPQHF
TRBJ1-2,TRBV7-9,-,CASSLFLQGDGYTF
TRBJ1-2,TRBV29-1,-,CSVEDLGRGYTF
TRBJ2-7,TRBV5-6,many,CASRSKGGRYEQYF
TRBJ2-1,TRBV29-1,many,CSVGPDRGLQGNEQFF
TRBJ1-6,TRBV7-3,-,CASSFDGGHSPLHF
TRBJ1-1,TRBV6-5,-,CASIRTGNTEAFF
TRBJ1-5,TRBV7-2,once,CASSSQGNQPQHF
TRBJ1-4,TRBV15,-,CATSRDLGDNTRTREKLFF
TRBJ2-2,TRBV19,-,CASSTGVRGELFF
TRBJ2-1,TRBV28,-,CASSDRGNEQFF
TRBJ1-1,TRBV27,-,CASNARDRENTEAFF
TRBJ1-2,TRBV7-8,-,CASSLTKQGISGYTF
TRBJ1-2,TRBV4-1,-,CASSHPGAASYGYTF
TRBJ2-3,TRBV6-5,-,CASSYSGQLTDTQYF
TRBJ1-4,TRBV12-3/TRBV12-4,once,CASALSGSEKLFF
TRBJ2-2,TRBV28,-,CASRASTGGELFF
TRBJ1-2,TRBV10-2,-,CASSGQGAIYGYTF
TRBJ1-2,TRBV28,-,CASTLDRNYGYTF
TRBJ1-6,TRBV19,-,CASRRSLGDSPLHF
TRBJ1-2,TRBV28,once,CASSPRTVGYTF
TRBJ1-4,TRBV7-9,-,CASSLGTGSKLFF
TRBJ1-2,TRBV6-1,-,CASSDLGDSFGYTF
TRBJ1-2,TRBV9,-,CASSPLGGLNYGYTF
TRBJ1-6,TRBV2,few,CASTEEQGANNSPLHF
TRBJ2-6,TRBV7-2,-,CASSINSGANVLTF
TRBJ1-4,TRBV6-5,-,CASRNRGHQGEKLFF
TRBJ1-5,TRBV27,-,CASSDRANQPQHF
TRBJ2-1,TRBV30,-,CAWSVQAGGYNEQFF
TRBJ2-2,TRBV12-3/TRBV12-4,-,CASHRAQTGELFF
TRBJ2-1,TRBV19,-,CASKSGNTKQFF
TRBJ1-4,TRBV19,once,CASSTQGVEKLFF
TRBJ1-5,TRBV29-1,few,CSVSEGGWDQPQHF
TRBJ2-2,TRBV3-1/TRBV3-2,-,CASSRPTENAGELFF
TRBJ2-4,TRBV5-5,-,CASSLDRMGGRKNIQYF
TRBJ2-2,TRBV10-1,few,CARSAREKELFF
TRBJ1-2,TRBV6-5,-,CASRQGNYGYTF
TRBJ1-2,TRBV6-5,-,CASVRRGGVGYGYTF
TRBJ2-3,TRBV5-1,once,CASSLGADTDTQYF
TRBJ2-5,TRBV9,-,CASSVGGGRGQETQYF
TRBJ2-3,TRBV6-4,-,CASSRGGLGEDTQYF
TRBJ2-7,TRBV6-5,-,CASSRDVRDSYEQYF